This T cell receptor beta chain was observed in a study of OX40 agonist ivuxolimab in advanced cancers. Whole-study context: The eligibility criteria allowed prior anti-PD-1, anti-PD-L1 or anti-CTLA-4 therapy, and around 40% had some.

Produced via immunoSEQ multiplex PCR; TCRdb's table is partial and in-frame only. The table lists 70,000 to 85,000 clones, approximately 83% of them singletons. The V gene end was trimmed by 8 bases and the J gene end by 0 bases; junction bases not matched to a gene: 6. The germline CDR1 and CDR2 sequences are SEHNR and FQNEAQ (reference sequence). The CDR3 is 14 amino acids. There are a few counts of this clone. This sequence originates from an adult with an advanced solid tumor such as melanoma, head and neck, liver or kidney cancer. This sequence joins TRBV7-9 and TRBJ1-1; TRBD1 matches at 7 bases. Source: CD4+ or CD8+ T cells sorted from blood, taken in a trial of the OX40 agonist ivuxolimab. The chain's CDR3 is CASYRTGMNTEAFF. The CDR3 nucleotides read TGTGCCAGCTATCGGACAGGCATGAACACTGAAGCTTTCTTT. Full variable domain (missing parts from reference TRBV7-9 and TRBJ1-1): DTGVSQNPRHKITKRGQNVTFRCDPISEHNRLYWYRQTLGQGPEFLTYFQNEAQLEKSRLLSDRFSAERPKGSFSTLEIQRTEQGDSAMYLCASYRTGMNTEAFFGQGTRLTVV.